This T cell receptor beta chain stems from a study of blood T cell repertoires in COVID-19. The repertoire was sequenced with immunoSEQ multiplex PCR; TCRdb's copy has only in-frame clones and lacks some. This table has 350,000 to 450,000 clones, around nine tenths appearing once. Germline lookup yields CDR1 LNHDA and CDR2 SQIVND (reference sequence). The CDR3 loop spans 19 amino acids. Germline trimming cut 1 base from V and 4 bases from J; bases unmatched to any gene: 16. The clonotype comes from a woman in her late teens or twenties who had been exposed to COVID-19. Sequenced input: PBMCs or T cells enriched from blood (not recorded which). This chain uses TRBV19 with TRBJ2-1; TRBD2 matches at 7 bases. The CDR3 coding sequence is TGTGCCAGTAGTATAGCGGGGGGAGACAGTAAGGAGTATTACAATGAGCAGTTCTTC. Its translation is CASSIAGGDSKEYYNEQFF. Full variable domain (missing parts from reference TRBV19 and TRBJ2-1): DGGITQSPKYLFRKEGQNVTLSCEQNLNHDAMYWYRQDPGQGLRLIYYSQIVNDFQKGDIAEGYSVSREKKESFPLTVTSAQKNPTAFYLCASSIAGGDSKEYYNEQFFGPGTRLTVL.